The 16 T cell receptor beta chains presented below share a single source sample, sequenced in a study of blood T cell repertoires in COVID-19. Produced via immunoSEQ multiplex PCR; TCRdb's table is partial and in-frame only. Of approximately 260,000 clones listed, about nine tenths are singletons. The specimen was PBMCs or T cells enriched from blood (not recorded which). Receptor source: an older woman who had recovered from COVID-19.

V is TRBV19 and J is TRBJ1-4; no definite D call. Trimming shortened V by 4 bases and J by 3 bases, and 9 bases separated the two germline ends. Germline CDR1 and CDR2: LNHDA and SQIVND (reference sequence). This CDR3 region has 14 residues. The CDR3 sequence: CASSNGQPNEKLFF. Here the CDR3 DNA reads TGTGCCAGTAGTAATGGGCAGCCTAATGAAAAACTGTTTTTT.

This clone turned up a few times. The genes are TRBV30 and TRBJ1-2; no definite D call. Trimming stripped 0 bases from V and 4 bases from J, with 9 bases between. Per the germline V gene, CDR1 is GTSNPN and CDR2 is SVGIG (reference sequence). The CDR3 consists of 13 residues. The CDR3: CAWSVGLIYGYTF. Here the CDR3 DNA reads TGTGCCTGGAGTGTTGGGCTCATCTATGGCTACACCTTC.

V gene TRBV30 combines with J gene TRBJ1-2; 10 nucleotides match TRBD1. In germline, CDR1 is GTSNPN, CDR2 SVGIG (reference sequence). The junction had 3 bases not matched to a gene; V was cut back by 5 bases and J by 0 bases. The CDR3 extends over 14 amino acids. The chain's CDR3 is CAWGDRGPNYGYTF. The CDR3 DNA reads TGTGCCTGGGGGGACAGGGGACCTAACTATGGCTACACCTTC.

This clone is a singleton in its sample. The chain combines TRBV10-3 with TRBJ2-3; 9 nucleotides line up with TRBD2. This CDR3 region has 13 residues. Germline values: CDR1 ENHRY, CDR2 SYGVKD. The junction had 8 bases not matched to a gene; V was cut back by 11 bases and J by 5 bases. The DNA for the CDR3 is TGTGCCGCGCAGGCGGGGGGGCAAGATACGCAGTATTTT. It codes for CAAQAGGQDTQYF.

This clone was seen only a few times. The V and J genes are TRBV5-1 and TRBJ1-1; possible D gene TRBD1, 5 bases. The CDR3 loop spans 16 amino acids. The V gene lost 1 base and the J gene lost 0 bases, with 13 bases spanning the gap. Per the germline V gene, CDR1 is SGHRS and CDR2 is YFSETQ. This chain's CDR3 is CASSLQGRSMNTEAFF. CDR3 sequence (DNA): TGCGCCAGCAGCTTGCAGGGCAGGAGTATGAACACTGAAGCTTTCTTT.

The chain has TRBV3-1 (or the pseudogene TRBV3-2) and TRBJ1-4; D remains ambiguous. The CDR3 contains 14 residues. The V and J ends lost 5 bases and 8 bases respectively, with 15 bases between them. Germline lookup yields CDR1 LGHDT and CDR2 YNNKEL (reference sequence). In nucleotides, the CDR3 is TGTGCCAGCAGCTTGGACTTCCTAGGCGAAAAACTGTTTTTT. Translated, it gives CASSLDFLGEKLFF.

This chain's CDR3 is CASKGPGLAGGQDEQFF. In DNA form, the CDR3 reads TGTGCCAGCAAAGGCCCGGGACTAGCGGGAGGTCAGGATGAGCAGTTCTTC. V usage is TRBV11-3 and J usage is TRBJ2-1; 15 bases are shared with TRBD2. The V and J ends lost 7 bases and 8 bases, in that order; junction bases with no gene match: 12. Germline V gene lookup returns CDR1 SGHNT and CDR2 YENEEA. The CDR3 sequence is 17 residues long.

This chain connects TRBV28 to TRBJ1-1; TRBD1 is a possible D gene (6 bases). The germline V gene encodes CDR1 MDHEN and CDR2 SYDVKM. The CDR3 length is 15 residues. V lost 2 bases and J 0 bases, leaving 10 bases between the germline ends. CDR3 bases: TGTGCCAGCAGTTTAAACAGGGCCCTGAACACTGAAGCTTTCTTT. Translating gives CASSLNRALNTEAFF.

This clone is a singleton in its sample. The chain uses TRBV18 and TRBJ2-2; D might be TRBD1 (5 bases). Germline values: CDR1 KGHSH, CDR2 LQKENI. V gave up 2 bases and J gave up 1 base, with 11 bases separating them. This CDR3 has 16 residues. CDR3 sequence reads: CASSPEGVMNTGELFF. The DNA of the CDR3 is TGTGCCAGCTCACCAGAAGGGGTAATGAACACCGGGGAGCTGTTTTTT.

The V gene is TRBV5-1, the J gene TRBJ2-5; possible D gene TRBD2, 5 bases. Germline loops: CDR1 SGHRS, CDR2 YFSETQ. V was pared by 3 bases and J by 5 bases, with 11 bases between. This CDR3 is 13 amino acids long. As DNA, the CDR3 is TGCGCCAGCAGCTCGGGGAGACTGGAGACCCAGTACTTC. This gives the protein CASSSGRLETQYF.

The CDR3 reads CASSSRGWGSFF. CDR3 bases: TGTGCCAGCAGCTCGAGGGGGTGGGGGTCTTTCTTT. This rearrangement joins TRBV5-4 to TRBJ1-1, with a possible D match to TRBD1 (6 bases). CDR3 length: 12 residues. Germline CDR1 is SGHNT and CDR2 is YYREEE (reference sequence). V was cut by 3 bases and J by 12 bases, with 15 bases left in between.

V usage is TRBV30 and J usage is TRBJ2-1; 12 bases fit TRBD2. The CDR3 sequence is 18 residues long. Per germline, CDR1 GTSNPN and CDR2 SVGIG (reference sequence). With V trimmed by 1 base and J by 0 bases, 7 bases remained unmatched. The CDR3 reads CAWSGGLAGRSSYNEQFF. CDR3 nucleotide sequence: TGTGCCTGGAGTGGTGGACTAGCGGGGAGGAGCTCCTACAATGAGCAGTTCTTC.

CDR3 coding DNA: TGTGCCAGCAGCACCGGGACAGGGGTTGAAAAACTGTTTTTT. Its protein is CASSTGTGVEKLFF. This chain links TRBV6-5 with TRBJ1-4; TRBD1 matches 10 bases. This CDR3 contains 14 residues. In germline, CDR1 is MNHEY, CDR2 SVGAGI. With 6 bases clipped from V and 7 bases from J, the junction kept 5 bases outside the gene matches.

The chain carries TRBV6-5 and TRBJ2-1, with 8 positions matching TRBD1. The CDR3 sequence is 13 residues long. With V trimmed by 5 bases and J by 7 bases, 4 bases remained unmatched. Germline V gene sequence: CDR1 MNHEY, CDR2 SVGAGI. CDR3 in DNA: TGTGCCAGCAGTAGGACAGGGACGAATGAGCAGTTCTTC. It encodes CASSRTGTNEQFF.

The chain couples TRBV5-1 to TRBJ2-1, with D unresolved. Looked up from germline, CDR1 is SGHRS and CDR2 is YFSETQ. V was shortened by 0 bases and J by 4 bases, with 8 bases between the two germline ends. This CDR3 region has 14 residues. The CDR3 region is CASSLGPEYNEQFF. CDR3 coding DNA: TGCGCCAGCAGCTTGGGCCCCGAGTACAATGAGCAGTTCTTC.

This clone was detected a few times. The chain joins TRBV7-8 to TRBJ1-5; weak D call: TRBD1 (5 bases). In germline, CDR1 is SGHVS, CDR2 FQNEAQ. Trimming pared 5 bases from V and 2 bases from J, leaving 16 bases between. The CDR3 loop spans 16 amino acids. The CDR3 reads CASSPVGQGGNQPQHF. The CDR3, as DNA: TGTGCCAGCAGCCCAGTGGGCCAGGGTGGCAATCAGCCCCAGCATTTT.